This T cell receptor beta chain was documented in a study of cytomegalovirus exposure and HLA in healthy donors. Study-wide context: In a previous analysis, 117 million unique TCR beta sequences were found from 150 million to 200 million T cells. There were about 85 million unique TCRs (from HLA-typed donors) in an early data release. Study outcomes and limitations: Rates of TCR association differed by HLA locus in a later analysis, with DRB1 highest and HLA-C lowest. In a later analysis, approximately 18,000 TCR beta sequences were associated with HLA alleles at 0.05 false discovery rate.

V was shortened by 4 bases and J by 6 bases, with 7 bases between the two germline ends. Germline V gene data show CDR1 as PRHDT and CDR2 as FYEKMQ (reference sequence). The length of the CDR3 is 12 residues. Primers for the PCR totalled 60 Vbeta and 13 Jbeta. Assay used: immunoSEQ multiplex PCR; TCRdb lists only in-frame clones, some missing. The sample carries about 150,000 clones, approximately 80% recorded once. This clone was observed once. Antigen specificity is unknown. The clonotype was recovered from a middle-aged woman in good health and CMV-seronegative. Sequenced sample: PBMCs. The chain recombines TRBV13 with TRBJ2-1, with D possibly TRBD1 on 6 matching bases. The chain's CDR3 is CASSSDSNEQFF. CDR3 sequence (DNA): TGTGCCAGCAGCTCGGACAGCAATGAGCAGTTCTTC.